Listed here is a single T cell receptor (beta chain). Germline V gives CDR1 SGHTA, CDR2 FQGNSA. The V end lost 5 bases, the J end lost 4 bases, and 15 bases lay between the germline ends. The CDR3 runs to 15 residues. These data belong to a study of blood T cell repertoires in COVID-19. Produced via immunoSEQ multiplex PCR; TCRdb's table is partial and in-frame only. The sample has 180,000 or so clones; around 90% are singletons. Input material: peripheral blood. The TCR originated in a man in his fifties or sixties with acute or convalescent COVID-19. The chain is built from TRBV7-2 and TRBJ1-5, with D possibly matching TRBD1 (6 bases). The CDR3 DNA sequence: TGTGCCAGCAGCCTTCTCGGGACACAGAATCAGCCCCAGCATTTT. Amino acids: CASSLLGTQNQPQHF.